The 7 T cell receptor beta chains reported below all come from one sample, sequenced in a study of beta chain features in type 1 diabetes (dated 2018 in TCRdb). Preparation of the library involved the immunoSEQ multiplex PCR assay. The entire amount of isolated RNA was reverse transcribed using the High Capacity cDNA Reverse Transcription Kit, so the sequenced TCRB transcripts were expressed ones. TCRdb retrieved this table from immuneACCESS and kept in-frame rearrangements only. Not all clones are present; in checked studies, unresolved V genes account for under half, and no reason is known for the remainder. Here the sample has under 950,000 clones; 17% occur a single time. 0.023% of the sample is taken by the ten largest. The sequenced sample was naive CD4+ T cells from blood. The cell subset or site label, read with the paper, signifies: true naive CD4+ T cells. The receptors come from a woman younger than 30 in good health.

The chain is built from TRBV28 and TRBJ1-2; D unresolved. The germline V gene has CDR1 MDHEN and CDR2 SYDVKM. V lost 3 bases to trimming and J lost 3 bases, with 8 bases between them. This CDR3 has 13 amino acids. CDR3 region: CASSFDGYYGYTF. CDR3 DNA sequence: TGTGCCAGCAGTTTCGACGGGTACTATGGCTACACCTTC.

This clone was found a few times. The rearrangement links TRBV27 to TRBJ2-1, with TRBD1 identical over 10 bases. Trimming removed 5 bases from V and 8 bases from J; junction bases left unmatched: 9. The germline CDR1 and CDR2 sequences are MNHEY and SMNVEV (reference sequence). This CDR3 has 15 amino acids. The DNA for the CDR3 is TGTGCCAGCAGTGCCGGGACAGGGGATTGGGATGAGCAGTTCTTC. Translation gives CASSAGTGDWDEQFF.

The chain recombines TRBV7-6 with TRBJ2-5; perhaps TRBD2 as D (5 bases). The CDR3 is 13 amino acids. The germline V gene has CDR1 SGHVS and CDR2 FNYEAQ. V gave up 10 bases and J gave up 5 bases, with 17 bases separating them. DNA of the CDR3: TGTGCCACGAGAGAGGGTGTCCGGGAGACCCAGTACTTC. Its translation is CATREGVRETQYF.

About this clone: Other nucleotide sequences from this sample produce the same CDR3. V gene TRBV5-1 combines with J gene TRBJ2-7, with 8 bases identical to TRBD1. Trimming at V came to 4 bases and at J to 4 bases, leaving 7 bases not matched to a gene. The CDR3 is 14 residues long. Looked up from germline, CDR1 is SGHRS and CDR2 is YFSETQ. The CDR3 is CASSPGQGGYEQYF. The CDR3 DNA reads TGCGCCAGCAGCCCTGGACAGGGTGGGTACGAGCAGTACTTC. The variable domain in full, completed from reference TRBV5-1 and TRBJ2-7, reads KAGVTQTPRYLIKTRGQQVTLSCSPISGHRSVSWYQQTPGQGLQFLFEYFSETQRNKGNFPGRFSGRQFSNSRSEMNVSTLELGDSALYLCASSPGQGGYEQYFGPGTRLTVT.

The chain couples TRBV15 to TRBJ2-3; 8 nucleotides agree with TRBD2. V was pared by 0 bases and J by 3 bases, with 5 bases of the junction left unmatched. CDR1 and CDR2 (germline): LNHNV, YYDKDF (reference sequence). There are 16 residues in the CDR3. The CDR3, as DNA: TGTGCCACCAGCAGAGATAAAAGCGGGAGTACAGATACGCAGTATTTT. Amino acids: CATSRDKSGSTDTQYF.

This sequence joins TRBV10-3 and TRBJ2-7, with TRBD2 matching 7 bases. After removal of 11 bases from V and 3 bases from J, the junction contained 19 bases not matched to a gene. Germline V gene sequence: CDR1 ENHRY, CDR2 SYGVKD. CDR3 length equals 16 residues. The CDR3 DNA reads TGTGCCCCTGTCGAGGGTGGGAGGGCCACCAGCTACGAGCAGTACTTC. It is translated as CAPVEGGRATSYEQYF.

V gene TRBV27 combines with J gene TRBJ1-4, with 10 bases identical to TRBD1. CDR1 and CDR2 (germline): MNHEY, SMNVEV (reference sequence). V dropped 6 bases and J dropped 8; count of bases not matched to a gene: 12. The CDR3 totals 16 residues. The CDR3 reads CASSPGLGQGLEKLFF. Here the CDR3 DNA reads TGTGCCAGCAGCCCCGGGTTGGGACAGGGGCTAGAAAAACTGTTTTTT. The full variable domain, its missing parts supplied by reference TRBV27 and TRBJ1-4, is EAQVTQNPRYLITVTGKKLTVTCSQNMNHEYMSWYRQDPGLGLRQIYYSMNVEVTDKGDVPEGYKVSRKEKRNFPLILESPSPNQTSLYFCASSPGLGQGLEKLFFGSGTQLSVL.